This section outlines one TCR beta chain sequence together with its context. The antigen remains undetermined. This specimen comes from a study of CD8+ T cells in alopecia areata. Germline assignment: CDR1 MNHNS and CDR2 SASEGT. This CDR3 region has 15 residues. Trimming cost V 8 bases and J 0 bases, with 15 bases left between them. Treatment: oral pan-JAK inhibitor, 5-10 mg twice daily. Following RNA extraction, reverse transcription yielded cDNA that acted as the sequencing template. Only in-frame clones appear in the TCRdb table, and some are missing; sequencing was by immunoSEQ multiplex PCR. The table lists 90,000 to 150,000 clones, 53% of them singletons. Overall study results and limits: Scalp repertoires also include resident alphabeta T cells from normal skin.

The rearrangement links TRBV6-1 to TRBJ2-3, with D maybe TRBD2 (5 bases). The sequence was obtained from a human donor with alopecia areata. Sequencing used CD4+ T cells sorted from blood, obtained at week 4, from a patient treated with tofacitinib. CDR3 DNA sequence: TGTGCCAGCTGCCCCCTTGGCGGGAGCACAGATACGCAGTATTTT. Amino acid sequence: CASCPLGGSTDTQYF.